This T cell receptor beta chain was sequenced in a study of cytomegalovirus exposure and HLA in healthy donors. Whole-study context: The same platform as the roughly 670 first-cohort repertoires was used for the 90 to 150 validation repertoires, a later analysis reported. Study-wide findings and caveats: The classifier reportedly diagnosed cytomegalovirus status with high specificity and sensitivity. Specific recognition of CMV antigens was confirmed in vitro for a few chains (all CMV-associated).

Of note for this clone: Its matching antigen is unknown.

Germline CDR1 and CDR2: SGHTA and FQGNSA. The CDR3 runs 18 residues. V dropped 6 bases and J dropped 1; count of bases not matched to a gene: 13. Repertoires were generated with immunoSEQ multiplex PCR, while TCRdb's copy carries only in-frame clones and drops some. The data show 330,000 or so clones, with 80% to 90% seen just once and around 0.8% held by the top ten. The J gene is TRBJ1-5, the V gene TRBV7-2; 9 nucleotides agree with TRBD1. The sample was PBMCs. This TCR was sampled from a woman aged 18-29 years in good health and CMV-seronegative. CDR3 amino acids: CASRITSPGTGSNQPQHF. DNA for the CDR3: TGTGCCAGCAGAATAACCTCGCCCGGGACAGGGAGCAATCAGCCCCAGCATTTT.